This is a list of T cell receptor beta chains from one sample in a study of quantifying T cell responses using KT2 cells. TCRdb recomputed calls from the UMI-ligation and nested PCR reads with MiXCR, one row per CDR3 protein. The profile shows over 40,000 distinct CDR3 sequences, roughly 10% of them singletons. Source material: PBMCs spiked with cells of the T cell clone KT2. All receptors come from a human donor. Each CDR3 is given with its conserved first and last residue. Fields, in order: D gene, J gene, V gene, clone size, CDR3 DNA, CDR3 protein. D genes are given only for firm matches. The size of a clone is reported for some rows only, either as once, few or many, or as a class for expanded clones.

d_call: .
j_call: TRBJ1-2
v_call: TRBV3-1
clone_size: many
cdr3_nt: TGTGCCAGCAGCCGTGCCCCCACTAACTATGGCTACACCTTC
cdr3_aa: CASSRAPTNYGYTF

d_call: .
j_call: TRBJ2-3
v_call: TRBV15
clone_size: few
cdr3_nt: TGTGCCACCAGCAGCCCTAAAAGAGGAGTCACAGATACGCAGTATTTT
cdr3_aa: CATSSPKRGVTDTQYF

d_call: .
j_call: TRBJ1-2
v_call: TRBV6-1
clone_size: many
cdr3_nt: TGTGCCAGCAGTACTAACTATGGCTACACCTTC
cdr3_aa: CASSTNYGYTF

d_call: TRBD2
j_call: TRBJ2-7
v_call: TRBV5-6
clone_size: .
cdr3_nt: TGTGCCAGCAGCTTGATGACTAGCGGGGGGGACGAGCAGTACTTC
cdr3_aa: CASSLMTSGGDEQYF

d_call: .
j_call: TRBJ1-2
v_call: TRBV7-9
clone_size: .
cdr3_nt: TGTGCCAGCAGCTTAGGGACGGGGTATGGCTACAACTTC
cdr3_aa: CASSLGTGYGYNF

d_call: .
j_call: TRBJ1-6
v_call: TRBV14
clone_size: .
cdr3_nt: TGTGCCAGCCAGCCGGGGAGCGGGTCACCCCTCCACTTT
cdr3_aa: CASQPGSGSPLHF

d_call: .
j_call: TRBJ2-1
v_call: TRBV29-1
clone_size: .
cdr3_nt: TGCAGCGTTGAAGATGGACGGCTGGCCTACAATGAGCAGTTCTTC
cdr3_aa: CSVEDGRLAYNEQFF

d_call: .
j_call: TRBJ2-1
v_call: TRBV7-6
clone_size: many
cdr3_nt: TGTGCCAGCAGCTTAGACCGGGGGGCATCGGGGAATGAGCAGTTCTTC
cdr3_aa: CASSLDRGASGNEQFF

d_call: .
j_call: TRBJ2-3
v_call: TRBV7-2
clone_size: many
cdr3_nt: TGTGCCAGCAGCTTCACCGGGACTTCGCAGTATTTT
cdr3_aa: CASSFTGTSQYF

d_call: .
j_call: TRBJ1-2
v_call: TRBV4-1
clone_size: few
cdr3_nt: TGCGCCAGCAGCCAAGACGCCACTCTCCGAGGTGGCTACACCTTC
cdr3_aa: CASSQDATLRGGYTF

d_call: .
j_call: TRBJ2-7
v_call: TRBV6-1
clone_size: few
cdr3_nt: TGTGCCAGCAGTGTAGGTGACACCCAGGCGCAGTACTTC
cdr3_aa: CASSVGDTQAQYF

d_call: .
j_call: TRBJ2-2
v_call: TRBV18
clone_size: .
cdr3_nt: TGTGCCAGCTCTCTGGGACACGACACCGGGGAGCTGTTTTTT
cdr3_aa: CASSLGHDTGELFF

d_call: TRBD1
j_call: TRBJ1-1
v_call: TRBV4-1
clone_size: .
cdr3_nt: TGCGCCAGCAGCCAAGATGGCAGGGGGTACACTGAAGCTTTCTTT
cdr3_aa: CASSQDGRGYTEAFF

d_call: TRBD2
j_call: TRBJ2-3
v_call: TRBV5-1
clone_size: .
cdr3_nt: TGCGCCAGCAGCTCTCGCCGGACTAGCGGGGGGGGACGCACAGATACGCAGTATTTT
cdr3_aa: CASSSRRTSGGGRTDTQYF

d_call: .
j_call: TRBJ2-3
v_call: TRBV7-9
clone_size: few
cdr3_nt: TGTGCCAGCAGTCACGGAGCAGATACGCAGTATTTT
cdr3_aa: CASSHGADTQYF

d_call: TRBD1
j_call: TRBJ1-6
v_call: TRBV20-1
clone_size: .
cdr3_nt: TGCAGTGCTAGAGTTGGGACAGGGGGCAGGGCCTATAATTCACCCCTCCACTTT
cdr3_aa: CSARVGTGGRAYNSPLHF

d_call: .
j_call: TRBJ2-1
v_call: TRBV5-1
clone_size: .
cdr3_nt: TGCGCCAGCAGCCTACCCTGGGCGGACAATGAGCAGTTCTTC
cdr3_aa: CASSLPWADNEQFF

d_call: .
j_call: TRBJ2-7
v_call: TRBV3-1
clone_size: .
cdr3_nt: TGTGCCAGCAGCCAAAAGGGGGACTACGAGCAGTACTTC
cdr3_aa: CASSQKGDYEQYF

d_call: .
j_call: TRBJ2-7
v_call: TRBV28
clone_size: .
cdr3_nt: TGTGCCAGCAGTTTCCCGGGGGCGGCCTCCTACGAGCAGTACTTC
cdr3_aa: CASSFPGAASYEQYF

d_call: .
j_call: TRBJ2-5
v_call: TRBV19
clone_size: few
cdr3_nt: TGTGCCAGTAGTGCCGGGACATTCCAAGAGACCCAGTACTTC
cdr3_aa: CASSAGTFQETQYF

d_call: TRBD1
j_call: TRBJ2-3
v_call: TRBV2
clone_size: .
cdr3_nt: TGTGCCAGCAGTGAACGACAGGGGGACCAAGATACGCAGTATTTT
cdr3_aa: CASSERQGDQDTQYF

d_call: TRBD2
j_call: TRBJ2-1
v_call: TRBV20-1
clone_size: few
cdr3_nt: TGCAGTGCTAGAGCAATTACTAGCGGTAGCTCCTACAATGAGCAGTTCTTC
cdr3_aa: CSARAITSGSSYNEQFF

d_call: .
j_call: TRBJ2-7
v_call: TRBV7-2
clone_size: .
cdr3_nt: TGTGCCAGCAGCCAACAAGGGGAGCAGTACTTC
cdr3_aa: CASSQQGEQYF

d_call: .
j_call: TRBJ1-1
v_call: TRBV7-9
clone_size: .
cdr3_nt: TGTGCCAGCAGCTTCCCTCTAGATGACACTGAAGCTTTCTTT
cdr3_aa: CASSFPLDDTEAFF

d_call: .
j_call: TRBJ2-7
v_call: TRBV6-2/TRBV6-3
clone_size: few
cdr3_nt: TGTGCCAGCAGTCGGGACCTATACGAGCAGTACTTC
cdr3_aa: CASSRDLYEQYF

d_call: TRBD1
j_call: TRBJ1-4
v_call: TRBV5-5
clone_size: .
cdr3_nt: TGTGCCAGCAGCTTGGAAGGGACAGAGGTCGAAAAACTGTTTTTT
cdr3_aa: CASSLEGTEVEKLFF

d_call: .
j_call: TRBJ2-2
v_call: TRBV9
clone_size: .
cdr3_nt: TGTGCCAGCAGAGACCCTGGGCGCCCGAACACCGGGGAGCTGTTTTTT
cdr3_aa: CASRDPGRPNTGELFF

d_call: .
j_call: TRBJ2-1
v_call: TRBV7-9
clone_size: few
cdr3_nt: TGTGCCAGCAGTGAACGAAAGGGACTTTTTCATGAGCAGTTCTTC
cdr3_aa: CASSERKGLFHEQFF

d_call: .
j_call: TRBJ2-1
v_call: TRBV10-3
clone_size: few
cdr3_nt: TGTGCCATCAGTGAGGCGGGGAACTCCTACAATGAGCAGTTCTTC
cdr3_aa: CAISEAGNSYNEQFF

d_call: .
j_call: TRBJ2-3
v_call: TRBV6-6
clone_size: .
cdr3_nt: TGTGCCAGCAGTTACACCGGGCCCACAGATATGCAGTATTTT
cdr3_aa: CASSYTGPTDMQYF

d_call: TRBD1
j_call: TRBJ1-6
v_call: TRBV27
clone_size: few
cdr3_nt: TGTGCCAGCAGTTTTCAGGGGGGCGGCAATTCACCCCTCCACTTT
cdr3_aa: CASSFQGGGNSPLHF

d_call: .
j_call: TRBJ1-2
v_call: TRBV11-2
clone_size: .
cdr3_nt: TGTGCCAGCAGCTTACAGGGGTATGGCTACACCTTC
cdr3_aa: CASSLQGYGYTF

d_call: TRBD2
j_call: TRBJ2-6
v_call: TRBV6-5
clone_size: few
cdr3_nt: TGTGCCAGCAGTTACCAGCGGGGTACCGGGGCCAACGTCCTGACTTTC
cdr3_aa: CASSYQRGTGANVLTF

d_call: TRBD2
j_call: TRBJ2-5
v_call: TRBV5-1
clone_size: .
cdr3_nt: TGCGCCAGCAGCCCCGGACTAGCCGTTACCCAAGAGACCCAGTACTTC
cdr3_aa: CASSPGLAVTQETQYF

d_call: .
j_call: TRBJ1-2
v_call: TRBV6-6
clone_size: .
cdr3_nt: TGTGCCATTGCAGATCCACCGCTGAAAGCTAACTATGGCTACACCTTC
cdr3_aa: CAIADPPLKANYGYTF

d_call: TRBD1
j_call: TRBJ2-7
v_call: TRBV20-1
clone_size: few
cdr3_nt: TGCAGTGCTCCCCTCCGGGACAGATACTACGAGCAGTACTTC
cdr3_aa: CSAPLRDRYYEQYF

d_call: .
j_call: TRBJ2-7
v_call: TRBV4-3
clone_size: .
cdr3_nt: TGCGCCAGCAGCCAAGGCCCCTCCTACGAGCAGTACTTC
cdr3_aa: CASSQGPSYEQYF

d_call: .
j_call: TRBJ1-1
v_call: TRBV7-2
clone_size: few
cdr3_nt: TGTGCCAGCAGCTTAGACCGTGGCAGGGTAGTTTTCTTT
cdr3_aa: CASSLDRGRVVFF

d_call: .
j_call: TRBJ2-5
v_call: TRBV20-1
clone_size: .
cdr3_nt: TGCAGTGCTACCCACTCCCCAGAGACCCAGTACTTC
cdr3_aa: CSATHSPETQYF

d_call: .
j_call: TRBJ1-1
v_call: TRBV3-1
clone_size: medium-sized
cdr3_nt: TGTGCCAGCAGCCAAGATCAGGGCGGCCAGCCGAACACTGAAGCTTTCTTT
cdr3_aa: CASSQDQGGQPNTEAFF

d_call: .
j_call: TRBJ1-5
v_call: TRBV29-1
clone_size: .
cdr3_nt: TGCAGCGTTGAGTTATCCAGCAATCAGCCCCAGCATTTT
cdr3_aa: CSVELSSNQPQHF

d_call: .
j_call: TRBJ1-2
v_call: TRBV2
clone_size: many
cdr3_nt: TGTGCCAGCAGGGGCGGGGGACCCTTCTATGGCTACACCTTC
cdr3_aa: CASRGGGPFYGYTF

d_call: TRBD1
j_call: TRBJ1-5
v_call: TRBV3-1
clone_size: once
cdr3_nt: TGTGCCAGCAGCCAAGATGGGACAGAGACCAATCAGCCCCAGCATTTT
cdr3_aa: CASSQDGTETNQPQHF

d_call: .
j_call: TRBJ1-5
v_call: TRBV27
clone_size: .
cdr3_nt: TGTGCCAGCAGTTTCACCGGGGGCAATCAGCCCCAGCATTTT
cdr3_aa: CASSFTGGNQPQHF

d_call: TRBD1
j_call: TRBJ1-1
v_call: TRBV7-2
clone_size: .
cdr3_nt: TGTGCCAGCAGCTTGACAGGGACGACGAACACTGAAGCTTTCTTT
cdr3_aa: CASSLTGTTNTEAFF

d_call: .
j_call: TRBJ1-5
v_call: TRBV12-3/TRBV12-4
clone_size: few
cdr3_nt: TGTGCCAGCAGTTTGATGATGGAAGGGAGGGGTAGCAATCAGCCCCAGCATTTT
cdr3_aa: CASSLMMEGRGSNQPQHF

d_call: .
j_call: TRBJ2-1
v_call: TRBV20-1
clone_size: .
cdr3_nt: TGCAGTGCTAGAGATGGGGAGTTCAGCCGGTACAATGAGCAGTTCTTC
cdr3_aa: CSARDGEFSRYNEQFF

d_call: .
j_call: TRBJ2-3
v_call: TRBV6-2/TRBV6-3
clone_size: few
cdr3_nt: TGTGCCAGCAGACCCACGGGGTCCACAGATACGCAGTATTTT
cdr3_aa: CASRPTGSTDTQYF

d_call: .
j_call: TRBJ2-3
v_call: TRBV11-2
clone_size: few
cdr3_nt: TGTGCCAGCCGCGGGACTTTCACAGATACGCAGTATTTT
cdr3_aa: CASRGTFTDTQYF